This T cell receptor (beta chain) was documented in a study of blood T cell repertoires in COVID-19. Overall study: Donors in the United States, Italy and Spain gave samples during acute or convalescent COVID-19.

Trimming shortened V by 7 bases and J by 3 bases, and 8 bases separated the two germline ends. This CDR3 is 12 amino acids long. Sequencing used immunoSEQ multiplex PCR; TCRdb keeps in-frame clones, though not all of them. The table records 150,000 or so clones, 80% to 90% of them present only once. This sequence was found in a man aged 60-69 years with active or convalescent COVID-19. The gene calls are TRBV12-3 or TRBV12-4 and TRBJ2-3; D unresolved. Sequenced input: peripheral blood. CDR3 protein: CASKLKTDTQYF. The CDR3 bases are TGTGCCAGCAAACTAAAAACAGATACGCAGTATTTT.